This paragraph covers one T cell receptor (beta chain) sequence. The antigen remains unidentified. Germline V lookup: CDR1 LGHNA, CDR2 YSLEER. This CDR3 region has 15 residues. Trimming cost V 0 bases and J 5 bases, with 11 bases left between them. The entry originates in a study of memory CD4+ T cells and cytomegalovirus serostatus. For the study at large: Of the healthy Belgian adults, fewer than 10 were CMV seropositive and approximately 24 seronegative.

Per the original methods: Out-of-frame sequences were removed, leaving around 2.2 million distinct TCRbeta sequences. Data came from immunoSEQ multiplex PCR; TCRdb stores just in-frame clones and leaves some out. That table gives V, J and clone size, and the DNA gave D and trimming. The repertoire holds 56,000 or so clones, with around 76% as singletons. Study-wide results and caveats: Of 150 to 200 reported CMV TCRbeta sequences, about 67 were found in memory CD4+ repertoires.

The sort gate was single viable CD3+CD4+CD8-CD45RO+ cells for memory CD4+ T cells. After thawing, CD4+ T cells were positively selected. The rearrangement joins TRBV4-3 to TRBJ2-1; a possible D gene is TRBD1 (5 bases). Input material: memory CD4+ T cells from blood. This TCR derives from an adult in good health and CMV-seronegative. CDR3 DNA sequence: TGCGCCAGCAGCCAAGAGGAGCAGGGTAACAATGAGCAGTTCTTC. It is translated as CASSQEEQGNNEQFF.